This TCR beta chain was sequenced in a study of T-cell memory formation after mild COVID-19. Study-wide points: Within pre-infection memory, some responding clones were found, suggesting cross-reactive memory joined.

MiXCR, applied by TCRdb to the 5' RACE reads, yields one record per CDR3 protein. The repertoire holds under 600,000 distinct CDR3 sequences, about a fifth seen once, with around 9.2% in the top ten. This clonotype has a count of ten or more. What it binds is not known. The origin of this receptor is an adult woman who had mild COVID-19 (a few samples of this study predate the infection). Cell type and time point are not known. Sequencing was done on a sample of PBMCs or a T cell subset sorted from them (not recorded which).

The CDR3 loop reads CASSLRRENSYEQYF. CDR3 bases: TGTGCCAGCAGCCTTCGAAGGGAAAACTCCTACGAGCAGTACTTC. The chain links TRBV4-2 to TRBJ2-7; no clear D gene. Trimming cost V 4 bases and J 0 bases, with 13 bases left between them. The V gene's germline CDR1 is LGHNA and CDR2 YNFKEQ. The CDR3 is 15 residues long.